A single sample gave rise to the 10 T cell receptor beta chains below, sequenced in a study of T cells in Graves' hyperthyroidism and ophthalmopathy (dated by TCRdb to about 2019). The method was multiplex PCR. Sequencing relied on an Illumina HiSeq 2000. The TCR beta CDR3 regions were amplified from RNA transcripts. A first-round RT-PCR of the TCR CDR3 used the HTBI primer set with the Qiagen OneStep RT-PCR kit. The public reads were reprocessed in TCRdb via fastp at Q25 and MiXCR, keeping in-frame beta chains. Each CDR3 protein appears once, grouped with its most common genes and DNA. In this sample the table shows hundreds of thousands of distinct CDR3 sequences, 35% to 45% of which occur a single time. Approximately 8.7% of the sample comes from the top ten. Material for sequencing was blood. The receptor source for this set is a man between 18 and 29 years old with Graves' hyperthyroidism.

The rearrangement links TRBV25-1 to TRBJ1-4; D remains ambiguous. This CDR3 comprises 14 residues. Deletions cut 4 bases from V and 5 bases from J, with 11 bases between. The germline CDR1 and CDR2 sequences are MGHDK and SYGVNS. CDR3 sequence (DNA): TGTGCCAGCAGTGCGTCCGGCGCCAATGAAAAACTGTTTTTT. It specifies CASSASGANEKLFF.

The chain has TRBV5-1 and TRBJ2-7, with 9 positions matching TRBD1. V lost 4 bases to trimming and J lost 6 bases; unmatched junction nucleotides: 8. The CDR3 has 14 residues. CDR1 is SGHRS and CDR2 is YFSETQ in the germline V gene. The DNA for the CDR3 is TGCGCCAGCAGCCCCCGGGACAGGGCATGCGAGCAGTACTTC. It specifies CASSPRDRACEQYF.

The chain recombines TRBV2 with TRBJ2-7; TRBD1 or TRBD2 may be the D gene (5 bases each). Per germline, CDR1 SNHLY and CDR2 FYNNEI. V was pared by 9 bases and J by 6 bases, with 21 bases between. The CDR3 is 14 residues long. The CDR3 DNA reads TGTGCCAGTGGAAGGGAAACGGATGGGGGCGAGCAGTACTTC. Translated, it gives CASGRETDGGEQYF.

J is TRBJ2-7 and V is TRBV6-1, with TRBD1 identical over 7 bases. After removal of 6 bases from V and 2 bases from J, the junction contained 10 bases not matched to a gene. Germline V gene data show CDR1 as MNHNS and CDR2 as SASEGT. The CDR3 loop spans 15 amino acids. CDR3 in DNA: TGTGCCAGCAGGGCGACAGGGAAGGGTCCCTACGAGCAGTACTTC. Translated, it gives CASRATGKGPYEQYF.

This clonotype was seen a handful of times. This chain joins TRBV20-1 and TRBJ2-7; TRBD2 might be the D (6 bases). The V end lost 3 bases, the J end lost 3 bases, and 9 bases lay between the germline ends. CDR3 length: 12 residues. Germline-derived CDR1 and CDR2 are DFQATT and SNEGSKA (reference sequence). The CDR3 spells CSASIGGYEQYF. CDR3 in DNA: TGCAGTGCTAGTATCGGGGGCTACGAGCAGTACTTC.

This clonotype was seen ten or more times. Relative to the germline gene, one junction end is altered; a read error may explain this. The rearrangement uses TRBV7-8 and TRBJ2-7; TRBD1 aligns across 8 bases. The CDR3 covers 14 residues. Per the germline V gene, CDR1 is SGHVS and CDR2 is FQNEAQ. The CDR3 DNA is TGTGCCAACAGCGGACGACAGGGGAAGAACGAGCAGTACTTC. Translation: CANSGRQGKNEQYF. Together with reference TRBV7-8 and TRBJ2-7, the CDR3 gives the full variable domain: GAGVSQSPRYKVAKRGQDVALRCDPISGHVSLFWYQQALGQGPEFLTYFQNEAQLDKSGLPSDRFFAERPEGSVSTLKIQRTQQEDSAVYLCANSGRQGKNEQYFGPGTRLTVT.

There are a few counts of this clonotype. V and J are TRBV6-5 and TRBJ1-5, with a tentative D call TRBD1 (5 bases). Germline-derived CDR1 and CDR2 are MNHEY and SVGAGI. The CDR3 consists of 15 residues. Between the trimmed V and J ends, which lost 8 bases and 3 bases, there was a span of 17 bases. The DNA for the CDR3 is TGTGCCAGCGTAGCTCTTCGGGGCGACAATCAGCCCCAGCATTTT. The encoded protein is CASVALRGDNQPQHF.

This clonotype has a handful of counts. The CDR3 protein is CASSTDRDGEQYF. In DNA form, the CDR3 reads TGTGCCAGCAGCACCGACAGGGATGGCGAGCAGTACTTC. The V gene is TRBV12-3 or TRBV12-4, the J gene TRBJ2-5; 7 nucleotides match TRBD1. The DNA end is more similar to TRBJ2-7, so the J call may be wrong. CDR3 length: 13 amino acids.

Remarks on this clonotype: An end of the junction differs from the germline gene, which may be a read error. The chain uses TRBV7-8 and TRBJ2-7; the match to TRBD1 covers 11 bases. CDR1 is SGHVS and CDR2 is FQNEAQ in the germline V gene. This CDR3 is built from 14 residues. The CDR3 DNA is TGTGCCAGCAGTAACGGACAGGGGGCCTATGAGCAGTACTTC. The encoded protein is CASSNGQGAYEQYF.

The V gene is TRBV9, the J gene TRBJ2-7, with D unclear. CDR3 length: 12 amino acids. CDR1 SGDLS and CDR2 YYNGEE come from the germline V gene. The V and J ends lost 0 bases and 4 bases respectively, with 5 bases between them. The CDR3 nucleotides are TGTGCCAGCAGCGTAGTGGGGTACGAGCAGTACTTC. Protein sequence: CASSVVGYEQYF.